This passage covers 27 T cell receptor beta chains from one sample sequenced in a study of blood T cell repertoires in COVID-19. Clones were read by immunoSEQ multiplex PCR, and TCRdb kept only the in-frame ones, dropping some. In the table there are fewer than 300,000 clones, 70% to 90% of which are singletons. Source material: PBMCs or T cells enriched from blood (not recorded which). These receptors were collected from a woman in her twenties or thirties who had recovered from COVID-19.

The table lists this clone with a few counts. This chain uses TRBV18 with TRBJ1-5; no clear D gene. The V gene lost 3 bases and the J gene lost 0 bases, with 9 bases spanning the gap. Germline CDR1 is KGHSH and CDR2 is LQKENI. The CDR3 runs 15 residues. CDR3: CASSPSDFSNQPQHF. The CDR3 DNA reads as TGTGCCAGCTCACCTTCAGACTTTAGCAATCAGCCCCAGCATTTT.

This clone showed up just a few times. Other DNA sequences in the sample encode the same CDR3. The J gene is TRBJ1-2, the V gene TRBV18, with TRBD1 as a possible D gene (5 bases). Germline V gene sequence: CDR1 KGHSH, CDR2 LQKENI. Deletions cut 3 bases from V and 8 bases from J, with 13 bases between. The CDR3 consists of 13 residues. CDR3 region: CASSPSDSRGYTF. In DNA, the CDR3 is TGTGCCAGCTCACCGTCCGACAGCAGGGGCTACACCTTC.

This clone was seen a single time. The J gene is TRBJ2-6, the V gene TRBV27; no definite D call. Germline values: CDR1 MNHEY, CDR2 SMNVEV (reference sequence). The CDR3 consists of 17 residues. With 4 bases removed from V and 0 bases from J, the gap between germline ends came to 13 bases. In nucleotides, the CDR3 is TGTGCCAGCAGTTCCGGCTTCGAGGTCTCTGGGGCCAACGTCCTGACTTTC. It specifies CASSSGFEVSGANVLTF.

V gene TRBV5-6 combines with J gene TRBJ1-2; 11 positions match TRBD1. The germline V gene encodes CDR1 SGHDT and CDR2 YYEEEE. CDR3 length: 14 residues. V lost 4 bases, J lost 4 bases, and 3 bases stayed unmatched. The CDR3 spells CASSGDRGIYGYTF. The CDR3 DNA follows: TGTGCCAGCAGCGGGGACAGGGGGATCTATGGCTACACCTTC.

The V and J genes are TRBV5-1 and TRBJ2-1, with TRBD2 matching over 10 bases. V shed 4 bases, J shed 5 bases, and the junction held 6 bases outside the gene matches. The CDR3 is made up of 15 amino acids. Germline-derived CDR1 and CDR2 are SGHRS and YFSETQ. The CDR3 DNA sequence: TGCGCCAGCAGCCGAAGCGGACTAGCGGACAATGAGCAGTTCTTC. Residues: CASSRSGLADNEQFF.

This clone was detected only once. V and J are TRBV29-1 and TRBJ1-1, with D possibly TRBD1 on 5 matching bases. CDR1 is SQVTM and CDR2 is ANQGSEA in the germline V gene. V gave up 3 bases and J gave up 0 bases, with 8 bases separating them. The CDR3 consists of 13 residues. The CDR3 is CSVDRQMNTEAFF. The CDR3 DNA reads as TGCAGCGTTGACAGACAGATGAACACTGAAGCTTTCTTT.

This clone was picked up a small number of times. The chain uses TRBV23-1 and TRBJ1-2, with TRBD1 matching over 10 bases. TRBV23-1 is known as an ORF, though its function is uncertain. V gave up 2 bases and J gave up 4 bases; unmatched junction bases: 7. The CDR3 totals 16 residues. This CDR3 reads CASSQRDRGRGYGYTF. CDR3 in DNA: TGCGCCAGCAGTCAACGGGACAGGGGTCGGGGCTATGGCTACACCTTC.

The gene calls are TRBV18 and TRBJ2-5, with D possibly matching TRBD1 (6 bases). Per the germline V gene, CDR1 is KGHSH and CDR2 is LQKENI. This CDR3 region has 13 residues. The V and J ends lost 6 bases and 4 bases respectively, with 12 bases between them. The CDR3: CASSSRGTETQYF. The CDR3, as DNA: TGTGCCAGCTCCTCCAGGGGCACAGAGACCCAGTACTTC.

This chain links TRBV4-2 with TRBJ1-4; D may be TRBD1 (6 bases). Trimming pared 1 base from V and 5 bases from J, leaving 14 bases between. The germline gives CDR1 LGHNA, CDR2 YNFKEQ. CDR3 length: 16 amino acids. CDR3 DNA: TGTGCCAGCAGCCAAGGTTTGTGGGGGACAAATGAAAAACTGTTTTTT. Translation gives CASSQGLWGTNEKLFF.

This sequence joins TRBV5-6 and TRBJ2-4, with a tentative D call TRBD1 (6 bases). V was pared by 5 bases and J by 0 bases, with 21 bases between. The CDR3 length is 18 residues. The V gene's germline CDR1 is SGHDT and CDR2 YYEEEE. This chain's CDR3 is CASSPPRLTGLAKNIQYF. In DNA, the CDR3 is TGTGCCAGCAGTCCACCTCGGCTGACAGGCCTAGCCAAAAACATTCAGTACTTC.

The chain uses TRBV5-1 and TRBJ1-2, with D perhaps matching TRBD1 (5 bases). Germline V gene lookup returns CDR1 SGHRS and CDR2 YFSETQ. The CDR3 runs to 14 residues. V lost 2 bases and J 4 bases, leaving 12 bases between the germline ends. The CDR3 DNA reads TGCGCCAGCAGCTTACCGGGGGAGGTCTATGGCTACACCTTC. It yields the protein CASSLPGEVYGYTF.

CDR3 protein: CASSPGSANTGELFF. CDR3 coding DNA: TGTGCCAGCTCACCTGGCTCCGCGAACACCGGGGAGCTGTTTTTT. The V gene is TRBV18, the J gene TRBJ2-2; no definite D call. CDR3 length: 15 amino acids. Deletions cut 3 bases from V and 0 bases from J, with 8 bases between. In germline, CDR1 is KGHSH, CDR2 LQKENI.

The chain combines TRBV7-2 with TRBJ2-1; D gene uncertain. The germline V and J ends were trimmed by 5 bases and 2 bases, with 13 bases remaining between them. CDR1 is SGHTA and CDR2 is FQGNSA in the germline V gene. CDR3 length equals 15 residues. CDR3 coding DNA: TGTGCCAGCAGCCCGCGGTCCGGTGCCTACAATGAGCAGTTCTTC. It specifies CASSPRSGAYNEQFF.

The gene calls are TRBV7-7 and TRBJ2-5; 7 positions agree with TRBD1. Trimming cost V 6 bases and J 1 base; bases outside gene matches: 11. Germline V lookup: CDR1 SSHAT, CDR2 FNYEAQ (reference sequence). The CDR3 has 16 amino acids. The DNA of the CDR3 is TGTGCCAGCAGTCCAAACAGGGGTAACGTCCAAGAGACCCAGTACTTC. It yields the protein CASSPNRGNVQETQYF. Full variable domain (rest looked up from reference TRBV7-7 and TRBJ2-5): GAGVSQSPRYKVTKRGQDVTLRCDPISSHATLYWYQQALGQGPEFLTYFNYEAQPDKSGLPSDRFSAERPEGSISTLTIQRTEQRDSAMYRCASSPNRGNVQETQYFGPGTRLLVL.

This chain links TRBV10-3 with TRBJ1-1; 9 bases line up with TRBD1. Germline loops: CDR1 ENHRY, CDR2 SYGVKD. The trim removed 8 bases at V and 4 bases at J, leaving 8 bases unmatched. The CDR3 extends over 14 amino acids. The CDR3, as DNA: TGTGCCATCGAGACAGGGGGTGGGAGCACTGAAGCTTTCTTT. This translates into CAIETGGGSTEAFF.

This clone was seen just once. The rearrangement joins TRBV18 to TRBJ2-1; TRBD1 agrees at 7 bases. Germline V gene data show CDR1 as KGHSH and CDR2 as LQKENI. The CDR3 loop spans 16 amino acids. Trimming took 5 bases from V and 4 from J; bases not matched to a gene: 11. CDR3 in amino acids: CASSITTGVGYNEQFF. CDR3 DNA sequence: TGTGCCAGCTCAATAACTACAGGGGTTGGGTACAATGAGCAGTTCTTC.

The chain joins TRBV6-4 to TRBJ2-1; 12 positions agree with TRBD2. The CDR3 consists of 15 residues. The junction had 3 bases not matched to a gene; V was cut back by 3 bases and J by 6 bases. The germline CDR1 and CDR2 sequences are MRHNA and SNTAGT. The CDR3 sequence: CASSEASGRANEQFF. Here the CDR3 DNA reads TGTGCCAGCAGTGAGGCTAGCGGGAGGGCCAATGAGCAGTTCTTC.

The sample holds a few counts of this clone. This rearrangement joins TRBV6-5 to TRBJ1-6, with D possibly matching TRBD1 (6 bases). Per germline, CDR1 MNHEY and CDR2 SVGAGI. Trimming left V 6 bases short and J 10 bases short, with 16 bases between. The CDR3 length is 14 residues. CDR3 in amino acids: CASRPGGLTSPLHF. The DNA of the CDR3 is TGTGCCAGCAGGCCGGGGGGGCTAACCTCACCCCTCCACTTT.

This sequence joins TRBV5-1 and TRBJ1-5, with TRBD1 matching over 7 bases. V was clipped by 4 bases and J by 0 bases; unmatched bases: 4. Germline CDR1 SGHRS, CDR2 YFSETQ. This CDR3 region has 15 residues. The CDR3 DNA follows: TGCGCCAGCAGCGTCTGGGACAGTAGCAATCAGCCCCAGCATTTT. It encodes CASSVWDSSNQPQHF.

The J gene is TRBJ2-7, the V gene TRBV10-2; D remains unclear. V was pared by 3 bases and J by 2 bases, with 8 bases between. Germline V gene data show CDR1 as WSHSY and CDR2 as SAAADI. CDR3 length: 13 residues. The CDR3: CASSDSATYEQYF. The CDR3 DNA reads TGCGCCAGCAGTGACAGCGCGACCTACGAGCAGTACTTC.

This clone has more than one count but fewer than ten. The chain joins TRBV6-2 or TRBV6-3 to TRBJ2-5; D might be TRBD2 (5 bases). This CDR3 is built from 14 residues. V was shortened by 3 bases and J by 2 bases, with 10 bases between the two germline ends. CDR1 is MNHEY and CDR2 is SVGEGT in the germline V gene. CDR3 coding DNA: TGTGCCAGCAGTTATATCGGGATACAAGAGACCCAGTACTTC. As protein: CASSYIGIQETQYF.

The chain carries TRBV27 and TRBJ1-4; perhaps TRBD1 as D (5 bases). V lost 5 bases and J 2 bases, leaving 12 bases between the germline ends. The CDR3 consists of 15 residues. Per germline, CDR1 MNHEY and CDR2 SMNVEV (reference sequence). The CDR3 sequence: CASSAAGTTNEKLFF. As DNA, the CDR3 is TGTGCCAGCAGTGCCGCAGGGACTACTAATGAAAAACTGTTTTTT.

The chain employs TRBV4-1 and TRBJ2-3; 8 bases match TRBD1. Germline lookup yields CDR1 MGHRA and CDR2 YSYEKL. The V segment lost 7 bases and the J segment 4 bases; nucleotides outside the gene matches: 10. The length of the CDR3 is 15 residues. CDR3 sequence: CASTPDRGLADTQYF. The CDR3 nucleotides read TGCGCCAGCACCCCAGACAGGGGATTGGCAGATACGCAGTATTTT.

This chain joins TRBV7-2 and TRBJ1-1; a possible D gene is TRBD1 (6 bases). The germline V and J ends were trimmed by 6 bases and 1 base, with 9 bases remaining between them. Germline V gene lookup returns CDR1 SGHTA and CDR2 FQGNSA. This CDR3 is 13 amino acids long. The CDR3 is CASRQQGNTEAFF. The CDR3 nucleotides are TGTGCCAGCAGACAACAGGGGAACACTGAAGCTTTCTTT.

The chain uses TRBV27 and TRBJ2-4; D gene ambiguous. The CDR3 runs to 15 residues. V gave up 4 bases and J gave up 2 bases, with 12 bases separating them. CDR1 and CDR2 from the germline V gene are MNHEY and SMNVEV (reference sequence). CDR3 bases: TGTGCCAGCAGTTCCTACGGAGTGACCAAAAACATTCAGTACTTC. It codes for CASSSYGVTKNIQYF.

This clone was counted once. The J gene is TRBJ1-5, the V gene TRBV19; D is unresolved. Trimming took 7 bases from V and 7 from J, leaving 14 bases between them. Germline V CDR1 and CDR2: LNHDA, SQIVND (reference sequence). This CDR3 region has 13 residues. The CDR3, as DNA: TGTGCCAGTACCCCATGGGAGGGACAGCCCCAGCATTTT. Amino acids: CASTPWEGQPQHF.

The genes are TRBV6-5 and TRBJ1-4; 7 bases line up with TRBD1. V lost 6 bases to trimming and J lost 5 bases; unmatched junction nucleotides: 6. Germline V gene sequence: CDR1 MNHEY, CDR2 SVGAGI. The CDR3 is 14 residues long. CDR3 nucleotide sequence: TGTGCCAGCAGGCAGGGACAGTGGAATGAAAAACTGTTTTTT. Translated: CASRQGQWNEKLFF.